This TCR beta chain was obtained from a study of blood T cell repertoires in COVID-19. TCRdb's copy holds only in-frame clones and misses some; the assay was immunoSEQ multiplex PCR. The sample has fewer than 350,000 clones; around 90% are singletons. The sequence was collected from a woman aged 25 to 39 who had recovered from COVID-19. Sequencing input: PBMCs or T cells enriched from blood (not recorded which).

The CDR3 DNA sequence: TGTGCCAGCAAGGAGAACTATGGCTACACCTTC. It translates to CASKENYGYTF. The chain is built from TRBV7-6 and TRBJ1-2; D is unclear. Germline CDR1 and CDR2: SGHVS and FNYEAQ. The V end was cut by 7 bases, the J end by 2 bases, with 5 bases between. CDR3 size: 11 residues.